Below are 7 T cell receptor beta chains sequenced from a single sample in a study of control samples from healthy donors and cancer patients. TCRdb's copy holds only in-frame clones and misses some; the assay was immunoSEQ multiplex PCR. In the table there are about 95,000 clones, around four fifths of which are singletons. What was sequenced was blood. These receptors came from a man between 25 and 39 years old in good health.

The chain carries TRBV3-1 (or the pseudogene TRBV3-2) and TRBJ2-1; TRBD2 matches 7 bases. Losses at the gene ends were 6 bases for V and 0 bases for J; bases not matched to a gene: 8. This CDR3 is built from 16 residues. Looked up from germline, CDR1 is LGHDT and CDR2 is YNNKEL (reference sequence). The CDR3 sequence is CASSPWGGSSYNEQFF. The CDR3 DNA follows: TGTGCCAGCAGTCCTTGGGGGGGTAGCTCCTACAATGAGCAGTTCTTC.

Remarks on this clone: The junction and the germline gene differ at one end; a read error may be behind it. V and J are TRBV12-3 or TRBV12-4 and TRBJ1-1, with D tentatively TRBD1 (5 bases). CDR3 size: 12 residues. CDR3 nucleotides: TGTGCCAGCAGCTTAGACAGTCGTGAAGCTTTCTTT. Translation gives CASSLDSREAFF.

The rearrangement uses TRBV7-9 and TRBJ2-7, with no clear D. The V gene's germline CDR1 is SEHNR and CDR2 FQNEAQ (reference sequence). The CDR3 spans 13 residues. Trimming cost V 1 base and J 6 bases, with 10 bases left between them. CDR3 nucleotide sequence: TGTGCCAGCAGCTTAGGTGGTGTAGGCGAGCAGTACTTC. Translation gives CASSLGGVGEQYF.

The gene calls are TRBV10-3 and TRBJ2-1, with a possible D match to TRBD2 (7 bases). The CDR3 is made up of 12 amino acids. CDR1 ENHRY and CDR2 SYGVKD come from the germline V gene. The ends were cut back, 6 bases at V and 9 bases at J, with 12 bases in the middle. The CDR3 bases are TGTGCCATCAGCGGGGAGGGGGGTGAGCAGTTCTTC. Protein sequence: CAISGEGGEQFF.

The V call is TRBV5-1, the J call TRBJ1-2; 7 bases line up with TRBD1. Trimming removed 1 base from V and 3 bases from J; junction bases left unmatched: 12. Germline V gene sequence: CDR1 SGHRS, CDR2 YFSETQ. The CDR3 totals 17 residues. CDR3 nucleotides: TGCGCCAGCAGCTTGAAGTCGGATGGGCAGGGGGACTATGGCTACACCTTC. Translating gives CASSLKSDGQGDYGYTF.

V gene TRBV10-3 combines with J gene TRBJ1-5, with 8 bases fitting TRBD1. Germline trimming cut 6 bases from V and 13 bases from J; bases unmatched to any gene: 8. This CDR3 region has 12 residues. The germline gives CDR1 ENHRY, CDR2 SYGVKD. CDR3 sequence (DNA): TGTGCCATCAGCCCCGATCAGGGGGCTCAGCATTTT. Protein sequence: CAISPDQGAQHF.

This clone showed up just once. The chain couples TRBV29-1 to TRBJ1-4; 7 bases line up with TRBD1. J lost 4 bases, V lost 6 bases, and 5 bases had no gene match. The germline V gene encodes CDR1 SQVTM and CDR2 ANQGSEA. CDR3 length equals 13 residues. In DNA form, the CDR3 reads TGCAGCGTGACAGGGCATGGTAATGAAAAACTGTTTTTT. This sequence encodes CSVTGHGNEKLFF.